These 18 T cell receptor beta chains originate from one sample sequenced in a study of control samples from healthy donors and cancer patients. Repertoires were generated with immunoSEQ multiplex PCR, while TCRdb's copy carries only in-frame clones and drops some. The table lists around 70,000 clones, 85% to 95% of them singletons, with more than 2.5% in the top ten. The sample comprised blood. The receptors were sampled from a woman in her 30s in good health.

This chain joins TRBV24-1 and TRBJ2-1; D may be TRBD1 (6 bases). Germline V gives CDR1 KGHDR, CDR2 SFDVKD. The CDR3 runs to 17 residues. The V gene lost 0 bases and the J gene lost 1 base, with 12 bases spanning the gap. The CDR3 DNA reads TGTGCCACCAGTGATTTGGGGGGCGTGGGGTCCTACAATGAGCAGTTCTTC. This translates into CATSDLGGVGSYNEQFF.

This clone was detected only once. The J gene is TRBJ1-5, the V gene TRBV5-4; D is unclear. Trimming stripped 0 bases from V and 7 bases from J, with 8 bases between. There are 13 residues in the CDR3. Germline CDR1 and CDR2: SGHNT and YYREEE (reference sequence). The CDR3 is CASSLEIGQPQHF. The CDR3 nucleotides read TGTGCCAGCAGCTTGGAAATAGGGCAGCCCCAGCATTTT.

The rearrangement links TRBV28 to TRBJ1-5; 9 nucleotides agree with TRBD1. The CDR3 runs to 16 residues. The germline V gene encodes CDR1 MDHEN and CDR2 SYDVKM. The ends lost 3 bases at V and 3 bases at J; junction bases unmatched: 6. CDR3 sequence: CASSFWDRAPNQPQHF. CDR3 bases: TGTGCCAGCAGTTTCTGGGACAGGGCCCCCAATCAGCCCCAGCATTTT.

The gene calls are TRBV9 and TRBJ1-3; D is unresolved. V lost 0 bases and J lost 1, with 5 bases in between. The CDR3 is 14 amino acids. Germline lookup yields CDR1 SGDLS and CDR2 YYNGEE. CDR3 region: CASSVDISGNTIYF. CDR3 sequence (DNA): TGTGCCAGCAGCGTAGACATTTCTGGAAACACCATATATTTT.

The rearrangement uses TRBV2 and TRBJ1-2; D gene ambiguous. Germline loops: CDR1 SNHLY, CDR2 FYNNEI. The CDR3 extends over 12 amino acids. Deletions cut 11 bases from V and 7 bases from J, with 17 bases between. CDR3 loop: CAGPQPGGGYTF. In nucleotides, the CDR3 is TGTGCCGGACCACAGCCGGGCGGTGGCTACACCTTC.

This rearrangement joins TRBV6-5 to TRBJ1-5, with D possibly being TRBD1 (5 bases). Trimming shortened V by 5 bases and J by 3 bases, and 11 bases separated the two germline ends. The CDR3 consists of 14 residues. The germline CDR1 and CDR2 sequences are MNHEY and SVGAGI. The CDR3 loop reads CASSQQVDNQPQHF. The CDR3 region has the DNA TGTGCCAGCAGTCAACAGGTAGACAATCAGCCCCAGCATTTT.

The CDR3: CASSKGWNYEQYF. The DNA for the CDR3 is TGTGCCAGTAGTAAAGGGTGGAACTACGAGCAGTACTTC. This chain joins TRBV19 and TRBJ2-7, with D hard to call. Germline assignment: CDR1 LNHDA and CDR2 SQIVND (reference sequence). The CDR3 loop spans 13 amino acids. Trimming cost V 4 bases and J 3 bases, with 10 bases left between them. The full variable domain, rest sourced from reference TRBV19 and TRBJ2-7, is DGGITQSPKYLFRKEGQNVTLSCEQNLNHDAMYWYRQDPGQGLRLIYYSQIVNDFQKGDIAEGYSVSREKKESFPLTVTSAQKNPTAFYLCASSKGWNYEQYFGPGTRLTVT.

J is TRBJ2-2 and V is TRBV7-6; tentatively, D is TRBD1 (6 bases). V shed 5 bases and J shed 2 bases, with 12 bases lying between them. The CDR3 loop spans 15 amino acids. Germline V gene sequence: CDR1 SGHVS, CDR2 FNYEAQ. The CDR3 protein is CASSAPGTNTGELFF. DNA for the CDR3: TGTGCCAGCAGCGCACCCGGGACAAACACCGGGGAGCTGTTTTTT.

The rearrangement joins TRBV18 to TRBJ1-4; D not certain. Germline CDR1 and CDR2: KGHSH and LQKENI. CDR3 length: 14 residues. Deletions cut 0 bases from V and 8 bases from J, with 10 bases between. The CDR3 sequence is CASSPPRAREKLFF. The CDR3 DNA reads TGTGCCAGCTCACCACCGAGGGCCCGGGAAAAACTGTTTTTT.

The V call is TRBV28, the J call TRBJ1-3; D unresolved. Between the trimmed V and J ends, which lost 6 bases and 6 bases, there was a span of 15 bases. Germline CDR1 is MDHEN and CDR2 is SYDVKM. The CDR3 contains 14 residues. CDR3 sequence (DNA): TGTGCCAGCAGCACCCCCGCCCGGCAAAACACCATATATTTT. It translates to CASSTPARQNTIYF. Variable domain in full (rest from reference TRBV28 and TRBJ1-3): DVKVTQSSRYLVKRTGEKVFLECVQDMDHENMFWYRQDPGLGLRLIYFSYDVKMKEKGDIPEGYSVSREKKERFSLILESASTNQTSMYLCASSTPARQNTIYFGEGSWLTVV.

The CDR3 region is CAISQSQVNYGYTF. CDR3 bases: TGTGCCATCAGTCAGAGCCAGGTTAACTATGGCTACACCTTC. The chain has TRBV10-3 and TRBJ1-2; no clear D gene. The V gene's germline CDR1 is ENHRY and CDR2 SYGVKD. Trimming left V 5 bases short and J 1 base short, with 11 bases between. The CDR3 is made up of 14 amino acids.

V gene TRBV5-1 combines with J gene TRBJ2-5, with D maybe TRBD1 (6 bases). V lost 0 bases and J 5 bases, leaving 11 bases between the germline ends. The germline V gene has CDR1 SGHRS and CDR2 YFSETQ. This CDR3 has 14 amino acids. The CDR3: CASSLVGAAETQYF. CDR3 bases: TGCGCCAGCAGCTTGGTGGGGGCGGCGGAGACCCAGTACTTC.

This clone has ten or more counts. The chain employs TRBV12-3 or TRBV12-4 and TRBJ1-5, with 7 bases aligning to TRBD1. V trimming: 6 bases; J trimming: 9 bases; junction bases outside the gene matches: 8. CDR3 length: 13 amino acids. For the CDR3, the DNA is TGTGCCAGCAGGAGACAGGGTTCACTGCCCCAGCATTTT. Translating it yields CASRRQGSLPQHF.

The J gene is TRBJ1-6, the V gene TRBV7-8, with D unclear. V dropped 0 bases and J dropped 9 bases, with 6 bases sitting between them. CDR3 size: 13 residues. CDR1 is SGHVS and CDR2 is FQNEAQ in the germline V gene. CDR3 sequence: CASSLASASPLHF. DNA for the CDR3: TGTGCCAGCAGCTTAGCGTCCGCTTCACCCCTCCACTTT.

This clone is a singleton in its sample. The chain employs TRBV6-5 and TRBJ1-1, with 11 bases identical to TRBD1. CDR3 length: 16 residues. CDR1 and CDR2 (germline): MNHEY, SVGAGI. Trimming removed 2 bases from V and 5 bases from J; junction bases left unmatched: 7. The CDR3 sequence is CASSYGTGGARTEAFF. CDR3 sequence (DNA): TGTGCCAGCAGTTACGGGACAGGGGGTGCCAGAACTGAAGCTTTCTTT.

This sequence joins TRBV10-2 and TRBJ1-1; D unresolved. The CDR3 covers 12 residues. CDR1 and CDR2 from the germline V gene are WSHSY and SAAADI. V lost 4 bases and J lost 3, with 6 bases in between. The CDR3 here is CASSGMYTEAFF. In DNA form, the CDR3 reads TGCGCCAGCAGTGGGATGTACACTGAAGCTTTCTTT.

V is TRBV12-3 or TRBV12-4 and J is TRBJ1-3; D ambiguous. V was shortened by 4 bases and J by 7 bases, with 11 bases between the two germline ends. This CDR3 comprises 13 residues. The CDR3 DNA reads TGTGCCAGCAGTTCGGAGGATCCGAACACCATATATTTT. Translating it yields CASSSEDPNTIYF.

J is TRBJ2-7 and V is TRBV24-1; 9 positions agree with TRBD1. V shed 3 bases, J shed 4 bases, and the junction held 3 bases outside the gene matches. Germline V CDR1 and CDR2: KGHDR, SFDVKD. The CDR3 is 14 amino acids. CDR3 residues: CATSDPGQGYEQYF. CDR3 in DNA: TGTGCCACCAGTGATCCGGGACAGGGTTACGAGCAGTACTTC.